The clone carrying this T cell receptor beta chain was seen repeatedly, ten times or more. The antigen is not known. The data derive from a study of T-cell reconstitution after alpha-beta-depleted transplantation in children. General study points: Diversity and T-cell counts at one year after transplant derived mostly from new T cells. At day 60, the high TCRbeta diversity found in some patients originated from recipient T cells and thymic progenitors that had survived.

Preparation of the TCRbeta library was carried out with unique molecular identifiers. TCRdb itself ran the PCR reads through MiXCR, one entry per CDR3 protein. The table lists approximately 110,000 distinct CDR3 sequences, 23% of them singletons, with more than 9% in the top ten. The CDR3 sequence is 14 residues long. Trimming pared 1 base from V and 9 bases from J, leaving 13 bases between. The germline V gene encodes CDR1 DFQATT and CDR2 SNEGSKA (reference sequence). The clonotype was recovered from a male patient under 10 years old who had a stem cell transplant for chronic granulomatous disease, so the T cells may come from the graft donor. V usage is TRBV20-1 and J usage is TRBJ1-6, with D perhaps TRBD1 (5 bases). The material sequenced was PBMCs, mostly from graft donor cells, taken 180 days after TCRalphabeta/CD19-depleted stem cell transplant. The CDR3 sequence is CSARGGRGRSPLHF. Written as DNA, the CDR3 is TGCAGTGCTAGAGGAGGACGGGGACGTTCACCCCTCCACTTT.